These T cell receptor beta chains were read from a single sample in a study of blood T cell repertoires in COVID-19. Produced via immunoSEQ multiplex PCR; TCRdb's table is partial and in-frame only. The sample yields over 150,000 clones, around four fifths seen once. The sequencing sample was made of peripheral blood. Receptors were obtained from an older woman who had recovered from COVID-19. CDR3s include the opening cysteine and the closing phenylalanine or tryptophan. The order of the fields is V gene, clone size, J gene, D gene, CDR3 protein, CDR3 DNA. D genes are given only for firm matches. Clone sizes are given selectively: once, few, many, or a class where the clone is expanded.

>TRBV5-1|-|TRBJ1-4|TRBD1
CASSPHRGQETNEKLFF
TGCGCCAGCAGCCCCCACAGGGGTCAAGAGACTAATGAAAAACTGTTTTTT
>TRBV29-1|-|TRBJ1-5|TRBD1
CSVGGHRGGQPQHF
TGCAGCGTTGGGGGCCACAGGGGAGGTCAGCCCCAGCATTTT
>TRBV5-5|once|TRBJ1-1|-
CASSLEGPTEAFF
TGTGCCAGCAGCCTGGAGGGGCCCACTGAAGCTTTCTTT
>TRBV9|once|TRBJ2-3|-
CASSEKTTSTDTQYF
TGTGCCAGCAGCGAGAAGACTACTAGCACAGATACGCAGTATTTT
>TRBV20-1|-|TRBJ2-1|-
CSLRTDNEQFF
TGCAGCCTACGGACAGACAATGAGCAGTTCTTC
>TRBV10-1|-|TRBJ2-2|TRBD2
CASSLAGDTGELFF
TGCGCCAGCTCACTAGCGGGGGACACCGGGGAGCTGTTTTTT
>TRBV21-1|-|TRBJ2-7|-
CASSNFAAGRSYEQYF
TGTGCCAGCAGCAACTTTGCGGCCGGGAGGTCCTACGAGCAGTACTTC
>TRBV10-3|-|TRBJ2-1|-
CAISGRQGHEQFF
TGTGCCATCAGTGGGCGGCAGGGTCATGAGCAGTTCTTC
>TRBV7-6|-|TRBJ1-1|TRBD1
CASSLARGQLTEVFF
TGTGCCAGCAGCTTAGCGAGGGGACAGCTCACTGAAGTTTTCTTT
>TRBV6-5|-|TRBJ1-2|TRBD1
CASSDHGQGVGGYTF
TGTGCCAGCTCCGACCATGGACAGGGTGTGGGTGGCTACACCTTC
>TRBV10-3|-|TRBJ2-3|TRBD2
CAISPSGGEDTQYF
TGTGCCATCAGTCCCAGCGGGGGTGAAGATACGCAGTATTTT
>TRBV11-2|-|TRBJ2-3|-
CASSPTTGTDTQYF
TGTGCCAGCAGCCCCACAACAGGCACAGATACGCAGTATTTT
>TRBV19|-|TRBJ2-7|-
CASSMNRDYEQYF
TGTGCCAGTAGTATGAACAGGGATTACGAGCAGTACTTC
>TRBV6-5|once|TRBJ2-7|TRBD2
CASSYGGGAGYEQYF
TGTGCCAGCAGTTACGGGGGGGGAGCCGGGTACGAGCAGTACTTC
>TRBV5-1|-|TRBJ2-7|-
CASSWGLAAYEQYF
TGCGCCAGCAGCTGGGGGCTAGCGGCCTACGAGCAGTACTTC
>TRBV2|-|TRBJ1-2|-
CASSERQAQGTLYGYTF
TGTGCCAGCAGTGAAAGACAGGCCCAGGGGACCCTCTATGGCTACACCTTC
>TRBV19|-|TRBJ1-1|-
CASGSSGWNTEAFF
TGTGCCAGCGGATCCTCGGGGTGGAACACTGAAGCTTTCTTT
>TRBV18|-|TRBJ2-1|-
CASSPPGLQVDEQFF
TGTGCCAGCTCACCACCGGGGCTACAGGTCGATGAGCAGTTCTTC
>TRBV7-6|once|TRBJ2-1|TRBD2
CASSSRTSGASVEFF
TGTGCCAGCAGCTCCCGGACTAGCGGGGCCTCGGTGGAGTTCTTC
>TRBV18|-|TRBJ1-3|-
CASSPSPGTNSGNTIYF
TGTGCCAGCTCCCCGTCCCCCGGAACTAACTCTGGAAACACCATATATTTT
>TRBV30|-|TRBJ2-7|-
CAWSVERRAGQYF
TGTGCCTGGAGTGTCGAAAGGAGGGCCGGGCAGTACTTC
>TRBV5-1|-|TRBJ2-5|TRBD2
CASSSVAGGPGTQYF
TGCGCCAGCAGCTCCGTAGCGGGGGGGCCCGGGACCCAGTACTTC